The 23 T cell receptor beta chains listed next were all sequenced from one sample in a study of radiation and T cells in renal cell carcinoma. Method: immunoSEQ multiplex PCR; TCRdb's copy keeps in-frame clones and lacks some. The sample includes roughly 3,700 clones, more than 70% seen only once; the top ten take about 7.2%. Treatment denoted: treatment-naive control, cytoreductive nephrectomy. The sample in question was tumor tissue, obtained from a patient whose treatment was nephrectomy without radiotherapy. The receptors here all came from a man aged 50 to 60 with renal cell carcinoma.

The chain employs TRBV10-1 and TRBJ2-7, with D maybe TRBD1 (6 bases). The CDR3 spans 15 residues. Trimming took 7 bases from V and 0 from J, leaving 16 bases between them. From germline, CDR1 is WNHNN and CDR2 SYGVQD (reference sequence). In nucleotides, the CDR3 is TGCGCCAGCACCCGACGACAGGCCGACTCCTACGAGCAGTACTTC. This sequence encodes CASTRRQADSYEQYF.

The rearrangement uses TRBV6-1 and TRBJ2-7; 8 bases are shared with TRBD1. This CDR3 spans 15 amino acids. Trimming removed 2 bases from V and 2 bases from J; junction bases left unmatched: 5. Germline CDR1 reads MNHNS; CDR2 reads SASEGT. In nucleotides, the CDR3 is TGTGCCAGCAGTGAAAGGGACAGGACCACCTACGAGCAGTACTTC. Protein sequence: CASSERDRTTYEQYF.

This clone showed up just a few times. The chain recombines TRBV4-1 with TRBJ2-7; a weak D match, TRBD1 (5 bases). V gave up 1 base and J gave up 2 bases, with 9 bases separating them. Germline V gene data show CDR1 as MGHRA and CDR2 as YSYEKL. The CDR3 totals 14 residues. This CDR3 is CASSQVQGPYEQYF. In DNA, the CDR3 is TGCGCCAGCAGCCAAGTTCAGGGCCCCTACGAGCAGTACTTC.

This clone appeared a single time. This chain uses TRBV12-5 with TRBJ2-5; D gene unclear. The end of the DNA aligns better with TRBJ2-7, so the J call may be wrong. Germline V gives CDR1 LGHNT, CDR2 FRNRAP. CDR3 size: 12 residues. The CDR3: CASGLIGYEQYF. In nucleotides, the CDR3 is TGTGCTAGTGGTTTGATTGGTTACGAGCAGTACTTC.

The chain recombines TRBV5-1 with TRBJ1-3, with D tentatively TRBD1 (5 bases). The germline V gene encodes CDR1 SGHRS and CDR2 YFSETQ. V lost 9 bases and J 2 bases, leaving 18 bases between the germline ends. The CDR3 sequence is 15 residues long. CDR3 region: CATTRAGEPGNTIYF. Written as DNA, the CDR3 is TGCGCCACTACCCGAGCGGGGGAGCCTGGAAACACCATATATTTT.

This clone was counted a few times. The chain uses TRBV13 and TRBJ2-7; 8 nucleotides match TRBD2. Germline values: CDR1 PRHDT, CDR2 FYEKMQ (reference sequence). The CDR3 is 15 amino acids. With V trimmed by 3 bases and J by 2 bases, 6 bases remained unmatched. The CDR3 region is CASSFQGLATYEQYF. CDR3 DNA: TGTGCCAGCAGCTTCCAAGGACTAGCCACCTACGAGCAGTACTTC. Combining the CDR3 with reference TRBV13 and TRBJ2-7 gives the whole variable domain AAGVIQSPRHLIKEKRETATLKCYPIPRHDTVYWYQQGPGQDPQFLISFYEKMQSDKGSIPDRFSAQQFSDYHSELNMSSLELGDSALYFCASSFQGLATYEQYFGPGTRLTVT.

Worth noting for this clone: One end of the junction varies from germline; a read error may be responsible. The gene calls are TRBV7-7 and TRBJ2-3; D is possibly TRBD1 or TRBD2 (5 bases each). CDR1 SSHAT and CDR2 FNYEAQ come from the germline V gene (reference sequence). The CDR3 covers 13 residues. CDR3 DNA sequence: TGTGCTAGCAGCCGGGACCACTCAGATACGCAGTATTTT. This codes for CASSRDHSDTQYF.

This chain links TRBV14 with TRBJ1-2; D may be TRBD1 (5 bases). The V end lost 1 base, the J end lost 2 bases, and 14 bases lay between the germline ends. This CDR3 is 16 amino acids long. Germline-derived CDR1 and CDR2 are SGHDN and FVKESK. The CDR3 DNA is TGTGCCAGCAGCCAAGCTCTCGGGGCCCGAAACTATGGCTACACCTTC. Protein: CASSQALGARNYGYTF.

V usage is TRBV5-1 and J usage is TRBJ2-7, with 9 positions matching TRBD1. The CDR3 runs to 15 residues. Germline CDR1 reads SGHRS; CDR2 reads YFSETQ. Trimming took 0 bases from V and 4 from J; bases not matched to a gene: 5. The CDR3 coding sequence is TGCGCCAGCAGCTTGGCCGGGACAGGGCAGTACGAGCAGTACTTC. Its protein is CASSLAGTGQYEQYF.

The J gene is TRBJ2-3, the V gene TRBV11-3, with unresolved D. CDR3 length equals 14 residues. Trimming stripped 3 bases from V and 2 bases from J, with 9 bases between. CDR1 and CDR2 (germline): SGHNT, YENEEA. The CDR3 sequence: CASSFRAATDTQYF. Here the CDR3 DNA reads TGTGCCAGCAGCTTCAGAGCCGCCACAGATACGCAGTATTTT.

The gene calls are TRBV25-1 and TRBJ2-2, with D tentatively TRBD1 or TRBD2 (6 bases each). CDR3 length equals 14 residues. From germline, CDR1 is MGHDK and CDR2 SYGVNS. With 2 bases removed from V and 5 bases from J, the gap between germline ends came to 9 bases. For the CDR3, the DNA is TGTGCCAGCAGTGAAACAGGGAGGACCGGGGAGCTGTTTTTT. This sequence encodes CASSETGRTGELFF.

V gene TRBV25-1 combines with J gene TRBJ1-2, with 10 bases that match TRBD1. Trimming at V came to 6 bases and at J to 8 bases, leaving 15 bases not matched to a gene. The germline V gene encodes CDR1 MGHDK and CDR2 SYGVNS. This CDR3 region has 16 residues. Here the CDR3 reads CASSLRDRGRSRGYTF. CDR3 sequence (DNA): TGTGCCAGCAGCCTCCGGGACAGGGGTCGAAGTCGGGGCTACACCTTC.

V usage is TRBV6-5 and J usage is TRBJ2-7; tentative D call: TRBD1 (6 bases). Trimming removed 6 bases from V and 5 bases from J, with 17 bases in between. The germline V gene encodes CDR1 MNHEY and CDR2 SVGAGI. The CDR3 totals 14 residues. The CDR3 loop is CASSSVQGSHEQYF. In DNA, the CDR3 is TGTGCCAGCAGCAGCGTCCAGGGGTCCCACGAGCAGTACTTC.

The chain couples TRBV5-1 to TRBJ2-7; the match to TRBD1 covers 8 bases. The CDR3 runs 15 residues. The germline V gene encodes CDR1 SGHRS and CDR2 YFSETQ. V was clipped by 4 bases and J by 3 bases; unmatched bases: 9. This CDR3 is CASSTGQGSIYEQYF. The CDR3 coding sequence is TGCGCCAGCAGCACAGGACAGGGATCAATCTACGAGCAGTACTTC.

This clone was seen a few times. The chain has TRBV2 and TRBJ2-1; D perhaps matches TRBD2 (6 bases). V dropped 5 bases and J dropped 2 bases, with 10 bases sitting between them. This CDR3 has 14 residues. Germline CDR1 reads SNHLY; CDR2 reads FYNNEI. The CDR3 protein is CASSRLETYNEQFF. Written as DNA, the CDR3 is TGTGCCAGCAGTAGACTAGAGACCTACAATGAGCAGTTCTTC.

This chain links TRBV30 with TRBJ2-7; 9 bases map to TRBD1. CDR1 and CDR2 from the germline V gene are GTSNPN and SVGIG (reference sequence). The trim removed 5 bases at V and 3 bases at J, leaving 2 bases unmatched. CDR3 length: 12 amino acids. CDR3 in amino acids: CAWAGQGYEQYF. DNA for the CDR3: TGTGCCTGGGCGGGACAGGGCTACGAGCAGTACTTC.

V and J are TRBV5-1 and TRBJ1-1; no clear D gene. The V and J ends lost 3 bases and 5 bases respectively, with 14 bases between them. This CDR3 spans 14 amino acids. CDR1 and CDR2 (germline): SGHRS, YFSETQ. The CDR3 loop reads CASSSPWGRTEAFF. In DNA form, the CDR3 reads TGCGCCAGCAGCTCTCCGTGGGGTCGGACTGAAGCTTTCTTT. The variable domain in full, with the rest retrieved from reference TRBV5-1 and TRBJ1-1, is KAGVTQTPRYLIKTRGQQVTLSCSPISGHRSVSWYQQTPGQGLQFLFEYFSETQRNKGNFPGRFSGRQFSNSRSEMNVSTLELGDSALYLCASSSPWGRTEAFFGQGTRLTVV.

The rearrangement joins TRBV9 to TRBJ2-1; 9 positions agree with TRBD2. CDR3 length: 17 residues. J lost 4 bases, V lost 0 bases, and 8 bases had no gene match. CDR1 is SGDLS and CDR2 is YYNGEE in the germline V gene. Written as DNA, the CDR3 is TGTGCCAGCAGCGTAGAATCTAGCGGGGACTTTTACAATGAGCAGTTCTTC. This encodes CASSVESSGDFYNEQFF.

This clone has just a few counts. The V call is TRBV11-2, the J call TRBJ1-4; no definite D call. The CDR3 has 15 amino acids. Germline loops: CDR1 SGHAT, CDR2 FQNNGV. V dropped 2 bases and J dropped 0 bases, with 7 bases sitting between them. The CDR3 DNA follows: TGTGCCAGCAGCTTAAACGCCGCAACTAATGAAAAACTGTTTTTT. It specifies CASSLNAATNEKLFF.

V gene TRBV19 combines with J gene TRBJ2-4, with 10 bases matching TRBD2. CDR1 and CDR2 (germline): LNHDA, SQIVND (reference sequence). The V and J ends lost 7 bases and 7 bases, in that order; junction bases with no gene match: 7. The length of the CDR3 is 14 residues. DNA of the CDR3: TGTGCCAGTAATGGGGGAGCGGGAGGGAACATTCAGTACTTC. Translation gives CASNGGAGGNIQYF. The entire variable domain, with the rest obtained from reference TRBV19 and TRBJ2-4, is as follows: DGGITQSPKYLFRKEGQNVTLSCEQNLNHDAMYWYRQDPGQGLRLIYYSQIVNDFQKGDIAEGYSVSREKKESFPLTVTSAQKNPTAFYLCASNGGAGGNIQYFGAGTRLSVL.

This clone occurred a few times. The chain uses TRBV20-1 and TRBJ2-3; no reliable D call. Trimming took off 6 bases at V and 4 bases at J, with 8 bases between the two ends. This CDR3 contains 11 residues. Germline CDR1 DFQATT, CDR2 SNEGSKA (reference sequence). In nucleotides, the CDR3 is TGCAGTGCCCGCTTCGCAGATACGCAGTATTTT. Translating it yields CSARFADTQYF.

This clone has a single count. J is TRBJ2-1 and V is TRBV20-1; D call uncertain. The V gene lost 6 bases and the J gene lost 9 bases, with 12 bases spanning the gap. The CDR3 consists of 11 residues. Germline CDR1 reads DFQATT; CDR2 reads SNEGSKA (reference sequence). CDR3 DNA: TGCAGTGCCTCGAAGTTGGGTGAGCAGTTCTTC. Translated: CSASKLGEQFF.

The V call is TRBV2, the J call TRBJ1-4; D is unclear. V was shortened by 6 bases and J by 3 bases, with 11 bases between the two germline ends. Germline V gives CDR1 SNHLY, CDR2 FYNNEI. This CDR3 has 14 amino acids. The CDR3 DNA reads TGTGCCAGCAGGATGAGGTTACCTAATGAAAAACTGTTTTTT. Translated, it gives CASRMRLPNEKLFF. Complete variable domain (other parts from reference TRBV2 and TRBJ1-4): EPEVTQTPSHQVTQMGQEVILRCVPISNHLYFYWYRQILGQKVEFLVSFYNNEISEKSEIFDDQFSVERPDGSNFTLKIRSTKLEDSAMYFCASRMRLPNEKLFFGSGTQLSVL.